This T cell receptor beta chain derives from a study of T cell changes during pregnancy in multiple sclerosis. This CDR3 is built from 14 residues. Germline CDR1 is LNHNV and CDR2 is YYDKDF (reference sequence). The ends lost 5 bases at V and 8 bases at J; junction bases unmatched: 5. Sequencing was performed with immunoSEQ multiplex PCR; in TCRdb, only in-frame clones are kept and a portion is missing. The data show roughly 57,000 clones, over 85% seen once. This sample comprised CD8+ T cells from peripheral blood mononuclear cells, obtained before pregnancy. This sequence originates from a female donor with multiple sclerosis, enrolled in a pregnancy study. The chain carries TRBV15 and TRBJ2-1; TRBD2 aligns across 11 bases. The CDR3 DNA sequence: TGTGCCACCAGCGGTAGCGGGGGGGCCCATGAGCAGTTCTTC. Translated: CATSGSGGAHEQFF.